This TCR beta chain derives from a study of blood T cell repertoires in COVID-19. Across the study: Acute and convalescent COVID-19 specimens originated in the United States, Italy and Spain. Sample material is recorded as cDNA or gDNA derived from T cells, B-cell-depleted T cells, or PBMCs.

Profiling relied on immunoSEQ multiplex PCR, and the TCRdb table lists in-frame clones only, not all of them. The sample lists over 200,000 clones; approximately 79% were seen once. V lost 2 bases and J lost 0; bases outside the gene matches: 3. From germline, CDR1 is SGHRS and CDR2 YFSETQ. This CDR3 region has 17 residues. The genes are TRBV5-1 and TRBJ2-3, with 13 positions matching TRBD2. This receptor was obtained from a human donor in a cohort sampled during active COVID-19. The sequencing input was peripheral blood. In DNA form, the CDR3 reads TGCGCCAGCAGCTTTGGGACTAGCGGGGTGAGCACAGATACGCAGTATTTT. This sequence encodes CASSFGTSGVSTDTQYF.